Presented here are 22 T cell receptor beta chains from one specimen sequenced in a study of T cell repertoires in cytomegalovirus infection. Antigens for these TCRs are unknown. TCRdb reanalysed the reads using MiXCR and keeps one entry per CDR3 protein. The data contain nearly 700,000 distinct CDR3 sequences, roughly a third of them singletons. The sample in question was cultured PBMCs, obtained from culture after CMV antigen stimulation. The receptors shown here come from a human donor in good health (CMV status not recorded). Some clones in this sample may be carry-over from other donors' samples.

The J gene is TRBJ2-3, the V gene TRBV20-1; D may correspond to TRBD1 or TRBD2 (6 bases each). Trimming took off 6 bases at V and 9 bases at J, with 28 bases between the two ends. Germline V gene data show CDR1 as DFQATT and CDR2 as SNEGSKA (reference sequence). This CDR3 has 16 amino acids. Here the CDR3 reads CSAIPVGRPPGGTQYF. In DNA, the CDR3 is TGCAGTGCCATCCCCGTGGGGCGACCGCCCGGGGGCACGCAGTATTTT.

This clonotype was found a few times. The chain couples TRBV19 to TRBJ2-1, with D perhaps TRBD1 (6 bases). CDR3 length: 13 amino acids. Trimming shortened V by 3 bases and J by 5 bases, and 8 bases separated the two germline ends. Germline assignment: CDR1 LNHDA and CDR2 SQIVND (reference sequence). The CDR3 is CASSMWGHNEQFF. The CDR3 DNA sequence: TGTGCCAGTAGTATGTGGGGGCACAATGAGCAGTTCTTC.

J is TRBJ2-1 and V is TRBV18; D may be TRBD1 (6 bases). This CDR3 has 15 amino acids. V was clipped by 3 bases and J by 4 bases, with 13 bases between them. The germline CDR1 and CDR2 sequences are KGHSH and LQKENI. The CDR3 bases are TGTGCCAGCTCACCCCTAGGACAGCCTTACAATGAGCAGTTCTTC. Translating gives CASSPLGQPYNEQFF.

In this sample, this clonotype turned up once. The gene calls are TRBV7-6 and TRBJ2-1; 8 nucleotides agree with TRBD1. The CDR3 spans 14 residues. Germline-derived CDR1 and CDR2 are SGHVS and FNYEAQ. V gave up 5 bases and J gave up 8 bases; unmatched junction bases: 8. The CDR3 sequence is CASSRRTGMDEQFF. The CDR3 region has the DNA TGTGCCAGCAGCCGCCGGACAGGGATGGATGAGCAGTTCTTC.

A few counts support this clonotype. The chain employs TRBV11-2 and TRBJ2-2, with 10 bases aligning to TRBD2. CDR1 and CDR2 (germline): SGHAT, FQNNGV. The CDR3 has 17 residues. V gave up 5 bases and J gave up 3 bases; unmatched junction bases: 9. Here the CDR3 reads CASSIDGTSVDTGELFF. CDR3 coding DNA: TGTGCCAGCAGCATTGATGGGACTAGCGTCGACACCGGGGAGCTGTTTTTT.

The sample holds a few counts of this clonotype. V gene TRBV6-1 combines with J gene TRBJ2-5; no definite D call. Germline V gene lookup returns CDR1 MNHNS and CDR2 SASEGT. Trimming removed 7 bases from V and 2 bases from J, with 8 bases in between. This CDR3 is 12 amino acids long. The CDR3 here is CASIGRQETQYF. CDR3 bases: TGTGCCAGCATAGGCAGACAAGAGACCCAGTACTTC.

This clonotype was counted between two and nine times. The CDR3 coding sequence is TGTGCCAGCACACCGCGAGAGAATCCTAACTATGGCTACACCTTC. This codes for CASTPRENPNYGYTF. The chain uses TRBV2 and TRBJ1-2; D is undetermined. Germline loops: CDR1 SNHLY, CDR2 FYNNEI. Trimming left V 7 bases short and J 0 bases short, with 15 bases between. This CDR3 comprises 15 residues.

The CDR3 DNA reads as TGTGCCATCAGTGTTAACGAAAAGGCAGGGTTATACGAGCAGTACTTC. This sequence encodes CAISVNEKAGLYEQYF. This sequence joins TRBV10-3 and TRBJ2-7; weak D call: TRBD1 (5 bases). The V end lost 4 bases, the J end lost 4 bases, and 20 bases lay between the germline ends. Germline CDR1 reads ENHRY; CDR2 reads SYGVKD. The CDR3 extends over 16 amino acids.

This chain joins TRBV10-2 and TRBJ1-1, with 8 bases identical to TRBD1. CDR1 and CDR2 from the germline V gene are WSHSY and SAAADI. V shed 8 bases and J 5 bases; nucleotides not matched to a gene: 4. The CDR3 is made up of 12 amino acids. In DNA form, the CDR3 reads TGCGCCAGCGGGACAGGTGGGACTGAAGCTTTCTTT. It encodes CASGTGGTEAFF.

The J gene is TRBJ2-1, the V gene TRBV6-5; 13 nucleotides line up with TRBD2. CDR3 size: 16 residues. Germline V gene sequence: CDR1 MNHEY, CDR2 SVGAGI. Trimming removed 6 bases from V and 3 bases from J; junction bases left unmatched: 5. CDR3 nucleotide sequence: TGTGCCAGCAGAAACGGACTAGCGGGAGACTACAATGAGCAGTTCTTC. Amino acids: CASRNGLAGDYNEQFF.

The table lists this clonotype with a few counts. The rearrangement uses TRBV11-2 and TRBJ2-1, with D perhaps matching TRBD1 or TRBD2 (5 bases each). Trimming took off 8 bases at V and 0 bases at J, with 11 bases between the two ends. This CDR3 has 14 amino acids. Looked up from germline, CDR1 is SGHAT and CDR2 is FQNNGV. The CDR3 region is CASLPGTSYNEQFF. DNA of the CDR3: TGTGCCAGCCTGCCGGGGACCTCCTACAATGAGCAGTTCTTC.

This clonotype has ten or more counts. The V gene is TRBV7-2, the J gene TRBJ1-2; D remains ambiguous. CDR1 and CDR2 (germline): SGHTA, FQGNSA. V lost 7 bases and J lost 4, with 13 bases in between. This CDR3 is built from 13 residues. DNA for the CDR3: TGTGCCAGCAATAACCGGGCCACCTATGGCTACACCTTC. Translating it yields CASNNRATYGYTF.

This clonotype came up a few times. The chain uses TRBV7-9 and TRBJ2-7, with D uncertain. The CDR3 is made up of 13 amino acids. Germline CDR1 and CDR2: SEHNR and FQNEAQ (reference sequence). V lost 2 bases, J lost 2 bases, and 7 bases lay in between. The CDR3 region is CASSLPAPYEQYF. CDR3 sequence (DNA): TGTGCCAGCAGCTTACCAGCGCCCTACGAGCAGTACTTC. The full variable domain, in which reference TRBV7-9 and TRBJ2-7 provide the parts outside the CDR3, is DTGVSQNPRHKITKRGQNVTFRCDPISEHNRLYWYRQTLGQGPEFLTYFQNEAQLEKSRLLSDRFSAERPKGSFSTLEIQRTEQGDSAMYLCASSLPAPYEQYFGPGTRLTVT.

This chain uses TRBV7-9 with TRBJ2-7; tentative D call: TRBD1 (6 bases). CDR3 length: 13 amino acids. Per germline, CDR1 SEHNR and CDR2 FQNEAQ (reference sequence). V was cut by 5 bases and J by 2 bases, with 10 bases left in between. CDR3 sequence reads: CASSRQAAYEQYF. Written as DNA, the CDR3 is TGTGCCAGCAGCCGACAGGCTGCCTACGAGCAGTACTTC.

In this sample, this clonotype turned up many times. The chain recombines TRBV7-2 with TRBJ2-5, with 7 nucleotides matching TRBD1. The CDR3 sequence is 16 residues long. Germline loops: CDR1 SGHTA, CDR2 FQGNSA. V gave up 5 bases and J gave up 2 bases; unmatched junction bases: 11. The CDR3 DNA follows: TGTGCCAGCAGCCACTACCAACTGACAGGGCAAGAGACCCAGTACTTC. Translating it yields CASSHYQLTGQETQYF.

This clonotype was detected a few times. This sequence joins TRBV4-1 and TRBJ1-3; 7 nucleotides agree with TRBD1. The V and J ends lost 2 bases and 0 bases, in that order; junction bases with no gene match: 4. Per the germline V gene, CDR1 is MGHRA and CDR2 is YSYEKL. The CDR3 loop spans 16 amino acids. CDR3 protein: CASSQTTGVSGNTIYF. The CDR3 nucleotides are TGCGCCAGCAGCCAAACCACAGGGGTCTCTGGAAACACCATATATTTT.

The CDR3 DNA is TGCGCCAGCAGCCGAGTCGGGGAGGAGCCGAACACTGAAGCTTTCTTT. Translation gives CASSRVGEEPNTEAFF. This sequence joins TRBV23-1 and TRBJ1-1; D gene unclear. TRBV23-1 is placed among ORFs of uncertain function. V gave up 6 bases and J gave up 1 base, with 18 bases separating them. The CDR3 sequence is 16 residues long.

This clonotype appeared a few times. The chain joins TRBV5-4 to TRBJ1-2; 8 bases are shared with TRBD1. The CDR3 contains 15 residues. The J segment lost 4 bases and the V segment lost 4 bases, leaving 9 bases of the junction unmatched. The germline V gene encodes CDR1 SGHNT and CDR2 YYREEE (reference sequence). CDR3 bases: TGTGCCAGCAGCCCGTCGACTGACAGGGGCTATGGCTACACCTTC. Amino acids: CASSPSTDRGYGYTF.

J is TRBJ2-1 and V is TRBV4-2, with a weak D call TRBD2 (5 bases). The CDR3 consists of 20 residues. Looked up from germline, CDR1 is LGHNA and CDR2 is YNFKEQ. V lost 2 bases to trimming and J lost 3 bases, with 26 bases between them. As DNA, the CDR3 is TGTGCCAGCAGCCAATCGCGGGCGGTAGCGTTAACCCGAGGCTACAATGAGCAGTTCTTC. It yields the protein CASSQSRAVALTRGYNEQFF.

This clonotype was seen a few times. This chain uses TRBV7-2 with TRBJ2-7; 12 nucleotides align to TRBD2. This CDR3 contains 18 residues. The junction had 10 bases not matched to a gene; V was cut back by 1 base and J by 3 bases. Germline loops: CDR1 SGHTA, CDR2 FQGNSA. CDR3 amino acids: CASSLVGLAGGYRYEQYF. CDR3 nucleotide sequence: TGTGCCAGCAGCTTAGTGGGACTAGCGGGTGGATACCGCTACGAGCAGTACTTC.

In this sample, this clonotype turned up many times. The chain combines TRBV12-3 or TRBV12-4 with TRBJ2-7; 7 positions agree with TRBD1. V was pared by 5 bases and J by 0 bases, with 10 bases of the junction left unmatched. There are 16 residues in the CDR3. The CDR3 region has the DNA TGTGCCAGCAGTCGAACACAGGGGTACGGCTCCTACGAGCAGTACTTC. It yields the protein CASSRTQGYGSYEQYF.

This clonotype was seen a few times. The gene calls are TRBV12-3 or TRBV12-4 and TRBJ2-6; 7 bases line up with TRBD1. The CDR3 totals 15 residues. The V and J ends lost 5 bases and 4 bases, in that order; junction bases with no gene match: 5. DNA for the CDR3: TGTGCCAGCAGTAGACAGGGACCAGGGGCCAACGTCCTGACTTTC. This codes for CASSRQGPGANVLTF.